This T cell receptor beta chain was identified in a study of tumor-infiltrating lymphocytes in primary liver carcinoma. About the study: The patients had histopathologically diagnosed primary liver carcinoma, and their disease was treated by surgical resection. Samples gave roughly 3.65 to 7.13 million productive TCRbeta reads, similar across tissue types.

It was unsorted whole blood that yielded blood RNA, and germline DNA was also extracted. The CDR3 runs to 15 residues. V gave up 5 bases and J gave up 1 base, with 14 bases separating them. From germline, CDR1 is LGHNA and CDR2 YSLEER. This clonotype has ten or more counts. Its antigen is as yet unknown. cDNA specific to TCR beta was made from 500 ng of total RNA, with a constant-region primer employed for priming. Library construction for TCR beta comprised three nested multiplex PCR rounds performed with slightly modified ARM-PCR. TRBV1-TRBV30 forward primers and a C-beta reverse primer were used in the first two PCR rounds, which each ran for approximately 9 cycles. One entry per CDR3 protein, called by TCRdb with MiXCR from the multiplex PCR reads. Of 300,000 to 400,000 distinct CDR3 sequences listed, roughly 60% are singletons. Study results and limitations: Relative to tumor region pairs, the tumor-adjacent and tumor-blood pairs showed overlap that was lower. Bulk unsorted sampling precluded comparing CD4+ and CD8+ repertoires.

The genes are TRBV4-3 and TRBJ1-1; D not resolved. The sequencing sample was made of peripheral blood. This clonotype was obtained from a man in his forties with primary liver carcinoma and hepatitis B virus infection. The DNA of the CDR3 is TGCGCCAGCAGCAAGGATGTGGGCCCGAACACTGAAGCTTTCTTT. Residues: CASSKDVGPNTEAFF.